In its sample, the clone carrying this T cell receptor (beta chain) was seen many times. Antigen specificity is unknown. The data were obtained in a study of T cells after yellow fever vaccination. Germline assignment: CDR1 SGHKS and CDR2 YYEKEE (reference sequence). V was cut by 0 bases and J by 5 bases, with 15 bases left in between. CDR3 length: 16 amino acids. Study findings and constraints: FACS-sorted repertoires could contain abundant clonotypes contaminating from the bulk population.

Template switching by 5'RACE produced TCR cDNA, adding a universal primer site and UMIs. One entry per CDR3 protein results from TCRdb running MiXCR on the 5' RACE reads. The sample shows about 400,000 distinct CDR3 sequences, 6.2% of them seen only once. The chain combines TRBV5-5 with TRBJ2-1; weak D call: TRBD2 (5 bases). This receptor was taken from a man younger than 45 who received the YFV17D yellow fever vaccine. The sequences come from PBMCs, collected 5 days after the yellow fever booster vaccination. The CDR3 bases are TGTGCCAGCAGCTTGGGTACCCTAGCAACTGACAATGAGCAGTTCTTC. Translation gives CASSLGTLATDNEQFF.